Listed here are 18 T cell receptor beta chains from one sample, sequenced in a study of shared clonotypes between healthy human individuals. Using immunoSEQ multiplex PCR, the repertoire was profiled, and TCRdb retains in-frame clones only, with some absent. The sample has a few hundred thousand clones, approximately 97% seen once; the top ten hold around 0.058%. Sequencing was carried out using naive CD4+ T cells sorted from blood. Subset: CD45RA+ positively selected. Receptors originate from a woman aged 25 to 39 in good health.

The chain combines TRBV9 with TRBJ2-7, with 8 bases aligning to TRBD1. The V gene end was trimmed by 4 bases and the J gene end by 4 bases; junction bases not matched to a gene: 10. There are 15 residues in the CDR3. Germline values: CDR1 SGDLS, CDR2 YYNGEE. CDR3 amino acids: CASSFGTGGFYEQYF. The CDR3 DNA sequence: TGTGCCAGCAGCTTTGGGACAGGTGGCTTTTACGAGCAGTACTTC.

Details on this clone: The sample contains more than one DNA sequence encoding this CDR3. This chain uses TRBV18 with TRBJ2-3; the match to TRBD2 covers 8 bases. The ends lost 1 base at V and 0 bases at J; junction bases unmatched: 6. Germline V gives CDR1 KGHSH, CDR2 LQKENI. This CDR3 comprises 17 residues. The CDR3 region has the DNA TGTGCCAGCTCACCACTCAGCGGGAGAGGAAGCACAGATACGCAGTATTTT. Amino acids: CASSPLSGRGSTDTQYF.

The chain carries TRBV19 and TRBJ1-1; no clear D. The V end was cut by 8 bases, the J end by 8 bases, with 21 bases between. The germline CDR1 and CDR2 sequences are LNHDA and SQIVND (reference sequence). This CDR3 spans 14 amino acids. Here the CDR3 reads CASASRSPSLEAFF. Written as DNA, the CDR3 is TGTGCCAGTGCGTCGCGGAGTCCTTCACTGGAAGCTTTCTTT.

The chain's CDR3 is CSVDGLAGGREQFF. DNA for the CDR3: TGCAGCGTTGACGGCCTAGCGGGAGGGCGTGAGCAGTTCTTC. The genes are TRBV29-1 and TRBJ2-1, with 12 positions matching TRBD2. The junction had 6 bases not matched to a gene; V was cut back by 3 bases and J by 9 bases. The V gene's germline CDR1 is SQVTM and CDR2 ANQGSEA. This CDR3 comprises 14 residues.

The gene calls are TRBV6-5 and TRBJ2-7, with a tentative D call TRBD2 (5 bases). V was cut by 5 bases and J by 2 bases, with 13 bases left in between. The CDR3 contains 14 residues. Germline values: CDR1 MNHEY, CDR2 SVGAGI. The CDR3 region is CASSPRTGTYEQYF. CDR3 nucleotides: TGTGCCAGCAGTCCGCGGACGGGAACCTACGAGCAGTACTTC.

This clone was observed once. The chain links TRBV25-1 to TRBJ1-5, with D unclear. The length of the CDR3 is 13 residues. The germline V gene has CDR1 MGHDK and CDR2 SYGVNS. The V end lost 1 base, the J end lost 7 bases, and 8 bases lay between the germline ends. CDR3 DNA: TGTGCCAGCAGTGAATTCGGTGGCCAGCCCCAGCATTTT. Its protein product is CASSEFGGQPQHF.

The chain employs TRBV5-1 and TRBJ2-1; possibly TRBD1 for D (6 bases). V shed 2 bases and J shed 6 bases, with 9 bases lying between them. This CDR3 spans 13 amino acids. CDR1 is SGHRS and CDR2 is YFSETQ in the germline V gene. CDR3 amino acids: CASSFGQLNEQFF. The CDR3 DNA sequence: TGCGCCAGCAGCTTTGGACAGCTCAATGAGCAGTTCTTC.

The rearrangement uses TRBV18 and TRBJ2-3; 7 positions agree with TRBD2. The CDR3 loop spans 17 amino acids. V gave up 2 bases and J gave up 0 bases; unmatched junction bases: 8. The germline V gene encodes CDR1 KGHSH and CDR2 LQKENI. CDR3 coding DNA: TGTGCCAGCTCACCAGCCAGCGGGATCCTTAGCACAGATACGCAGTATTTT. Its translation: CASSPASGILSTDTQYF.

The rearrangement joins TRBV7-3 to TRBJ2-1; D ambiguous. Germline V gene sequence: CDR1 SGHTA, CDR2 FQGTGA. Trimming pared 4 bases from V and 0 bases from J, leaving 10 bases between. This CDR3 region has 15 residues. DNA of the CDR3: TGTGCCAGCAGCTCGAACCCCTCCTCCTACAATGAGCAGTTCTTC. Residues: CASSSNPSSYNEQFF.

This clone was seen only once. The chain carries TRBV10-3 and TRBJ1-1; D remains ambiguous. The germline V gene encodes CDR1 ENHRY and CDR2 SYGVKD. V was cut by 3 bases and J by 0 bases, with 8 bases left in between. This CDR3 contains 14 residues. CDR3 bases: TGTGCCATCAGTGATCGGAACCTGAACACTGAAGCTTTCTTT. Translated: CAISDRNLNTEAFF.

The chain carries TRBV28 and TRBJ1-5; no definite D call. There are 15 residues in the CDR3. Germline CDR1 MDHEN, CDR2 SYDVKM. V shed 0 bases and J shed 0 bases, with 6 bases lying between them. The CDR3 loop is CASSLWAGSNQPQHF. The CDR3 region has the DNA TGTGCCAGCAGTTTATGGGCGGGTAGCAATCAGCCCCAGCATTTT.

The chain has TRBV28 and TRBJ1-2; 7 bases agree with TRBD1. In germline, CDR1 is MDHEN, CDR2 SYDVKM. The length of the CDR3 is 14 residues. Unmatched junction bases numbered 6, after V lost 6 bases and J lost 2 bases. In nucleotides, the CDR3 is TGTGCCAGCAGACCCTGGACAGGCAACTATGGCTACACCTTC. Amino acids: CASRPWTGNYGYTF.

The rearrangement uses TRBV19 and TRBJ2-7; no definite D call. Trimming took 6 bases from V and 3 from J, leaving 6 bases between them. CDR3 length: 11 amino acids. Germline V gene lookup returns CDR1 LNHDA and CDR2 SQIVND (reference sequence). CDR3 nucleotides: TGTGCCAGTAGGTACAACTACGAGCAGTACTTC. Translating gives CASRYNYEQYF.

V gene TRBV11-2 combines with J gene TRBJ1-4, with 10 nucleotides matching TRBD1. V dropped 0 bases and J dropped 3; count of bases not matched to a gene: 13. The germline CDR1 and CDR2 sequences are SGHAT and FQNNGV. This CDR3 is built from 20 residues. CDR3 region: CASSLERYPGQGNANEKLFF. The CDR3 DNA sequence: TGTGCCAGCAGCTTAGAACGATACCCGGGACAGGGGAACGCTAATGAAAAACTGTTTTTT.

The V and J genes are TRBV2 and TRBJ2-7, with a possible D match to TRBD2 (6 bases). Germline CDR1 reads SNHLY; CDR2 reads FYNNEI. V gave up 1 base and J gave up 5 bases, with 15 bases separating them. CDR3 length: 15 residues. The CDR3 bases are TGTGCCAGCAGTGAAGGACTAGAGGTTATCGACGAGCAGTACTTC. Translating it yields CASSEGLEVIDEQYF.

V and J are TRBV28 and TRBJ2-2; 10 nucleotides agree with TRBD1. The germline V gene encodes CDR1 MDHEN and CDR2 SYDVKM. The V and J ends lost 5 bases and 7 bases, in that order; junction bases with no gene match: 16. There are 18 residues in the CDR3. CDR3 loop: CASSDRDRGKRRVGELFF. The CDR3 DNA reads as TGTGCCAGCAGTGACCGGGACAGGGGAAAAAGAAGGGTCGGGGAGCTGTTTTTT.

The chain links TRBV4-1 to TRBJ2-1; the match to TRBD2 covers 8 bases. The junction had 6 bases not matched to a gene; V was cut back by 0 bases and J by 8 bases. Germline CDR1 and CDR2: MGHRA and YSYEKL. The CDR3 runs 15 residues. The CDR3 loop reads CASSQDFGRAYEQFF. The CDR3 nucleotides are TGCGCCAGCAGCCAAGATTTCGGGAGGGCCTATGAGCAGTTCTTC.

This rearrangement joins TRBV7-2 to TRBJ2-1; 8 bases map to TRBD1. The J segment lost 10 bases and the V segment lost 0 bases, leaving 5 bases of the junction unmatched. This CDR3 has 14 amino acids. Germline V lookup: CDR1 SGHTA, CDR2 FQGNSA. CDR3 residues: CASSLAGTGYEQFF. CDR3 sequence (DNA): TGTGCCAGCAGCTTAGCGGGGACAGGATACGAGCAGTTCTTC. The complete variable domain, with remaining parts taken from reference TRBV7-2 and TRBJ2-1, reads GAGVSQSPSNKVTEKGKDVELRCDPISGHTALYWYRQSLGQGLEFLIYFQGNSAPDKSGLPSDRFSAERTGGSVSTLTIQRTQQEDSAVYLCASSLAGTGYEQFFGPGTRLTVL.